This section outlines one T cell receptor (beta chain) sequence together with its context. What it binds is unknown. The data originate from a study of graft-versus-host responses after intestinal transplantation. Study information: All recipients were transplanted with multivisceral, liver-intestinal, or isolated intestinal grafts. Following induction with anti-thymocyte globulin, all recipients were given tacrolimus and steroids for two to three years. Study conclusions and caveats: Clonal ratios of graft-versus-host to host-versus-graft in allografts were high for patients exhibiting graft-donor T cell macrochimerism. GvH clones were found in recipient marrow; some appeared first in ileum or blood.

This CDR3 comprises 15 residues. Trimming left V 5 bases short and J 4 bases short, with 17 bases between. Germline-derived CDR1 and CDR2 are SEHNR and FQNEAQ (reference sequence). TCRdb's table, derived via immunoSEQ multiplex PCR, lists solely in-frame clones and lacks some. The table lists some 69,000 clones, roughly 90% of them singletons. This sample comprised bone marrow, obtained approximately 700 days after intestinal transplantation. The receptor was derived from a human patient who received an intestinal transplant, so some T cells may come from the graft donor. The chain combines TRBV7-9 with TRBJ1-2; D is possibly TRBD1 (5 bases). The CDR3, as DNA: TGTGCCAGCAGCGCCGGGGGGAGAGGAGCCTATGGCTACACCTTC. Translated, it gives CASSAGGRGAYGYTF.